Presented here are 19 T cell receptor beta chains from one specimen sequenced in a study of long-term antiretroviral therapy in people with HIV. The run of the v3.0 immunoSEQ assay was at survey level. Clones were sequenced by immunoSEQ multiplex PCR, and TCRdb holds only the in-frame ones, with some missing. Here the sample spans roughly 45,000 clones, 84% being singletons. This sample comprised unsorted PBMCs, obtained 0.8 years after starting antiretroviral therapy. All receptors come from a woman between 18 and 29 years old with HIV.

The sample holds a few counts of this clone. The gene calls are TRBV19 and TRBJ2-7, with D perhaps matching TRBD2 (5 bases). CDR1 and CDR2 from the germline V gene are LNHDA and SQIVND (reference sequence). V was pared by 2 bases and J by 6 bases, with 11 bases between. The CDR3 has 13 residues. The CDR3 nucleotides are TGTGCCAGTAGTATACCGCCCGGGGTCGAGCAGTACTTC. It is translated as CASSIPPGVEQYF.

This chain uses TRBV6-1 with TRBJ2-5; D is unresolved. The CDR3 is 12 amino acids. Germline loops: CDR1 MNHNS, CDR2 SASEGT. The germline V and J ends were trimmed by 5 bases and 3 bases, with 7 bases remaining between them. The CDR3 bases are TGTGCCAGCAGTCGACTCAAAGAGACCCAGTACTTC. Translation: CASSRLKETQYF.

Here the CDR3 reads CASRPGGGPEQYF. In DNA form, the CDR3 reads TGCGCCAGCAGACCGGGCGGAGGCCCCGAGCAGTACTTC. This chain connects TRBV5-1 to TRBJ2-7; D may be TRBD2 (5 bases). The CDR3 loop spans 13 amino acids. Trimming took off 5 bases at V and 6 bases at J, with 15 bases between the two ends. The germline V gene encodes CDR1 SGHRS and CDR2 YFSETQ.

The chain links TRBV29-1 to TRBJ2-7; maybe TRBD1 (6 bases). Between the trimmed V and J ends, which lost 1 base and 2 bases, there was a span of 24 bases. The germline V gene has CDR1 SQVTM and CDR2 ANQGSEA. This CDR3 spans 18 amino acids. In nucleotides, the CDR3 is TGCAGCGTTGAAGCCCCTTTAAAGGAACAGGGACCTACCTACGAGCAGTACTTC. This translates into CSVEAPLKEQGPTYEQYF.

V usage is TRBV21-1 and J usage is TRBJ1-1; the table gives TRBD1 as D, unverified against the DNA. TRBV21-1 has pseudogene status. The CDR3 runs 16 residues. Here the CDR3 DNA reads TGTGCCAGCAGCGCGCCGGGACAGGGTCGGGTCACTGAAGCTTTCTTT. This sequence encodes CASSAPGQGRVTEAFF.

The J gene is TRBJ1-1, the V gene TRBV2, with D possibly being TRBD1 (5 bases). The CDR3 consists of 14 residues. V was clipped by 7 bases and J by 0 bases, with 12 bases between them. Germline V gene lookup returns CDR1 SNHLY and CDR2 FYNNEI. CDR3 in DNA: TGTGCCAGCATACCTGACAGAATGAACACTGAAGCTTTCTTT. It codes for CASIPDRMNTEAFF.

This chain joins TRBV15 and TRBJ2-2; D perhaps matches TRBD1 (6 bases). This CDR3 comprises 15 residues. CDR1 and CDR2 from the germline V gene are LNHNV and YYDKDF (reference sequence). V lost 0 bases to trimming and J lost 3 bases, with 8 bases between them. CDR3 residues: CATSREGADTGELFF. In DNA form, the CDR3 reads TGTGCCACCAGCAGAGAGGGGGCCGACACCGGGGAGCTGTTTTTT.

In this sample, this clone turned up once. J is TRBJ2-7 and V is TRBV2; the D is unclear. Germline CDR1 reads SNHLY; CDR2 reads FYNNEI. With 7 bases removed from V and 2 bases from J, the gap between germline ends came to 15 bases. This CDR3 spans 14 amino acids. DNA for the CDR3: TGTGCCAGCACCCCCACTGCAGGTACCTACGAGCAGTACTTC. This encodes CASTPTAGTYEQYF.

J is TRBJ2-6 and V is TRBV28; TRBD1 matches 7 bases. The CDR3 contains 18 residues. CDR1 and CDR2 (germline): MDHEN, SYDVKM. The V and J ends lost 10 bases and 5 bases, in that order; junction bases with no gene match: 20. CDR3 coding DNA: TGTGCCACCCGTGGGGATCGACAGGGAAGTGGCTGGGCCAACGTCCTGACTTTC. It is translated as CATRGDRQGSGWANVLTF.

The V gene is TRBV28, the J gene TRBJ1-1; a weak D match, TRBD1 (6 bases). The CDR3 contains 14 residues. Germline lookup yields CDR1 MDHEN and CDR2 SYDVKM. Trimming removed 5 bases at V and 1 base at J, with 11 bases between. CDR3 sequence reads: CASSPPGQNTEAFF. In DNA, the CDR3 is TGTGCCAGCAGTCCACCGGGACAGAACACTGAAGCTTTCTTT.

As DNA, the CDR3 is TGTGCCAGCAGGGGGGACAGATTGAACACTGAAGCTTTCTTT. This codes for CASRGDRLNTEAFF. The genes are TRBV6-4 and TRBJ1-1, with 7 nucleotides matching TRBD1. CDR3 size: 14 residues. From germline, CDR1 is MRHNA and CDR2 SNTAGT. Trimming removed 6 bases from V and 0 bases from J; junction bases left unmatched: 4.

V is TRBV19 and J is TRBJ2-1, with D possibly matching TRBD2 (5 bases). Trimming took 5 bases from V and 2 from J, leaving 13 bases between them. The germline gives CDR1 LNHDA, CDR2 SQIVND (reference sequence). This CDR3 has 15 amino acids. CDR3: CASSPAEPPYNEQFF. The CDR3 DNA reads TGTGCCAGTAGTCCAGCGGAACCCCCCTACAATGAGCAGTTCTTC.

The J gene is TRBJ2-7, the V gene TRBV5-6; TRBD1 aligns across 10 bases. The J segment lost 4 bases and the V segment lost 3 bases, leaving 1 base of the junction unmatched. The CDR3 has 13 residues. CDR1 and CDR2 (germline): SGHDT, YYEEEE. The CDR3 DNA reads as TGTGCCAGCAGCTGGGACAGGGGATACGAGCAGTACTTC. Its translation is CASSWDRGYEQYF.

CDR3 region: CASSQDLQGSYTF. The CDR3 coding sequence is TGTGCCAGCAGCCAAGATCTGCAGGGGAGCTACACCTTC. The chain links TRBV14 to TRBJ1-2, with D perhaps matching TRBD1 (6 bases). Germline V CDR1 and CDR2: SGHDN, FVKESK. This CDR3 contains 13 residues. Trimming cost V 0 bases and J 9 bases, with 11 bases left between them.

The chain links TRBV28 to TRBJ2-7; weak D call: TRBD1 (6 bases). The CDR3 has 13 amino acids. The germline V and J ends were trimmed by 4 bases and 5 bases, with 12 bases remaining between them. From germline, CDR1 is MDHEN and CDR2 SYDVKM. The CDR3 region is CASSSGTLNEQYF. The CDR3 DNA reads as TGTGCCAGCAGTTCCGGGACACTCAACGAGCAGTACTTC.

This rearrangement joins TRBV19 to TRBJ2-2; TRBD1 matches at 11 bases. The trim removed 10 bases at V and 7 bases at J, leaving 5 bases unmatched. The CDR3 totals 13 residues. The V gene's germline CDR1 is LNHDA and CDR2 SQIVND (reference sequence). Here the CDR3 reads CATGQGAVGELFF. In nucleotides, the CDR3 is TGTGCCACCGGACAGGGGGCAGTCGGGGAGCTGTTTTTT.

V usage is TRBV28 and J usage is TRBJ1-4; D might be TRBD1 (5 bases). Germline V gene data show CDR1 as MDHEN and CDR2 as SYDVKM. Trimming cost V 7 bases and J 5 bases, with 17 bases left between them. This CDR3 has 15 amino acids. CDR3 DNA: TGTGCCAGCACTAACCCCGGTCAGGGAAATGAAAAACTGTTTTTT. Translated, it gives CASTNPGQGNEKLFF.

This chain links TRBV19 with TRBJ1-5, with 8 nucleotides matching TRBD1. The V gene end was trimmed by 6 bases and the J gene end by 5 bases; junction bases not matched to a gene: 9. The CDR3 length is 15 residues. Germline V gives CDR1 LNHDA, CDR2 SQIVND (reference sequence). The CDR3 bases are TGTGCCAGTAGCGTCGACAGGGGAGGTTATCAGCCCCAGCATTTT. It yields the protein CASSVDRGGYQPQHF.

The J gene is TRBJ2-1, the V gene TRBV18; TRBD1 agrees at 8 bases. There are 18 residues in the CDR3. Germline V gene data show CDR1 as KGHSH and CDR2 as LQKENI. V lost 2 bases and J lost 9; bases outside the gene matches: 18. CDR3 amino acids: CASSPKILDREWLGEQFF. The CDR3 DNA is TGTGCCAGCTCACCAAAAATCCTGGACAGGGAATGGCTTGGTGAGCAGTTCTTC.